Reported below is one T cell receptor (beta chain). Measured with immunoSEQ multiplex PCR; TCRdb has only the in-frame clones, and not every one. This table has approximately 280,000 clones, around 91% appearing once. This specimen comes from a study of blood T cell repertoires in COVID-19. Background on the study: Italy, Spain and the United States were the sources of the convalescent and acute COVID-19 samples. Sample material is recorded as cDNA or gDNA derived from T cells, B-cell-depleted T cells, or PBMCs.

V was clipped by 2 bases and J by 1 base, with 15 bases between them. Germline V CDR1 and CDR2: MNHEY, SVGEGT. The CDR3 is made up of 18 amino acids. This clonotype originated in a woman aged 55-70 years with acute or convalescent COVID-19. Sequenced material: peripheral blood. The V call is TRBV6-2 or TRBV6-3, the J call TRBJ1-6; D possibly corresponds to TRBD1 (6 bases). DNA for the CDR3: TGTGCCAGCAGTTACCCCGACAGGAGATCATCCTATAATTCACCCCTCCACTTT. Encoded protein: CASSYPDRRSSYNSPLHF.